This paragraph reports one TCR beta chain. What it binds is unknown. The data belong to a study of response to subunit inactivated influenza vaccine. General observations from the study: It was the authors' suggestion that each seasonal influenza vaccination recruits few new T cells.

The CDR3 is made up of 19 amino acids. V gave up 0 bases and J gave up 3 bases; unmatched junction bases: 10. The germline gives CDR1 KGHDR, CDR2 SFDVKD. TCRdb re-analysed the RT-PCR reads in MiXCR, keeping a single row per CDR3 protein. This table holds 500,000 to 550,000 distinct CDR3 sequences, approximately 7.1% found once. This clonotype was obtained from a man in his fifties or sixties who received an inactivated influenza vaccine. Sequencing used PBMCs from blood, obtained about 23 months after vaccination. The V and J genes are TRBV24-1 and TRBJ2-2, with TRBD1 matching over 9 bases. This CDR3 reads CATSDLRRAGQGDTGELFF. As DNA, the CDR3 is TGTGCCACCAGTGATTTGCGTCGGGCGGGACAGGGCGACACCGGGGAGCTGTTTTTT.